Listed below are T cell receptor beta chains from one sample, sequenced in a study of human T cells and chemical hapten exposure. TCRdb passed the RACE reads through MiXCR, listing each CDR3 protein once. Here the sample spans about 69,000 distinct CDR3 sequences, 9% to 12% being singletons. Sequenced here: whole blood, sampled in connection with sensitization to the hapten diphenylcyclopropenone (DPC). These receptors were collected from a woman aged 50 to 60 with alopecia areata. Some clones in this sample may be carry-over from other donors' samples. The CDR3 runs from the conserved cysteine through the conserved F or W. The order of the fields is J gene, D gene, clone size, V gene, CDR3 DNA, CDR3 protein. The D gene is left open where the match is weak. Clone size appears in some rows only: once, few, many, or a class for an expanded clone.

J gene: TRBJ1-6
D gene: .
clone size: many
V gene: TRBV2
CDR3 DNA: TGTGCCAGCAGTCGGAGCGGACCACCCCTCCACTTT
CDR3 protein: CASSRSGPPLHF

J gene: TRBJ1-2
D gene: .
clone size: .
V gene: TRBV27
CDR3 DNA: TGTGCCAGCGGGCGAGCTTATGGCTACACCTTC
CDR3 protein: CASGRAYGYTF

J gene: TRBJ1-1
D gene: .
clone size: many
V gene: TRBV5-1
CDR3 DNA: TGCGCCAGCAGCCCGTCAGGAGGGGTTACTGAAGCTTTCTTT
CDR3 protein: CASSPSGGVTEAFF

J gene: TRBJ2-3
D gene: TRBD2
clone size: few
V gene: TRBV20-1
CDR3 DNA: TGCAGTGCTATAATATCGGCGGGAGAGTCAGATACGCAGTATTTT
CDR3 protein: CSAIISAGESDTQYF

J gene: TRBJ2-3
D gene: TRBD2
clone size: many
V gene: TRBV7-2
CDR3 DNA: TGTGCCAGCAGCTTAGGGACTAGCGGGAGGTTAGATACGCAGTATTTT
CDR3 protein: CASSLGTSGRLDTQYF

J gene: TRBJ2-1
D gene: .
clone size: .
V gene: TRBV10-1
CDR3 DNA: TGCGCCAGCAGTGCACCCGGGAGTGAGCAGTTCTTC
CDR3 protein: CASSAPGSEQFF

J gene: TRBJ2-5
D gene: .
clone size: many
V gene: TRBV9
CDR3 DNA: TGTGCCAGCAGCGCGGGAACCTCAGAGACCCAGTACTTC
CDR3 protein: CASSAGTSETQYF

J gene: TRBJ1-1
D gene: .
clone size: many
V gene: TRBV18
CDR3 DNA: TGTGCCAGCTCACCAATCCAAACGGGTCTTGAAGCTTTCTTT
CDR3 protein: CASSPIQTGLEAFF

J gene: TRBJ1-1
D gene: .
clone size: .
V gene: TRBV3-1
CDR3 DNA: TGTGCCAGCAGCCACCCCGCGGGGGGAGTTACTGAAGCTTTCTTT
CDR3 protein: CASSHPAGGVTEAFF

J gene: TRBJ2-3
D gene: .
clone size: .
V gene: TRBV20-1
CDR3 DNA: TGCAGTATCGATGCCGTCCCTACCTCCACAGATACGCAGTATTTT
CDR3 protein: CSIDAVPTSTDTQYF

J gene: TRBJ1-2
D gene: .
clone size: few
V gene: TRBV9
CDR3 DNA: TGTGCCAGCAGCGAGGGCAGGCCCCCAAACTATGGCTACACCTTC
CDR3 protein: CASSEGRPPNYGYTF

J gene: TRBJ2-7
D gene: TRBD1
clone size: .
V gene: TRBV5-8
CDR3 DNA: TGTGCCAGCAGCTTGGTCAATCGGGGACAGGGCTACGAGCAGTACTTC
CDR3 protein: CASSLVNRGQGYEQYF

J gene: TRBJ2-3
D gene: .
clone size: many
V gene: TRBV7-6
CDR3 DNA: TGTGCCAGCAGCTTAGGACTAGGCGGTTCTGGTACAGATACGCAGTATTTT
CDR3 protein: CASSLGLGGSGTDTQYF

J gene: TRBJ2-1
D gene: TRBD2
clone size: many
V gene: TRBV7-8
CDR3 DNA: TGTGCCAGCAGCCCGGGACTAGCTCTTGAGCAGTTCTTC
CDR3 protein: CASSPGLALEQFF